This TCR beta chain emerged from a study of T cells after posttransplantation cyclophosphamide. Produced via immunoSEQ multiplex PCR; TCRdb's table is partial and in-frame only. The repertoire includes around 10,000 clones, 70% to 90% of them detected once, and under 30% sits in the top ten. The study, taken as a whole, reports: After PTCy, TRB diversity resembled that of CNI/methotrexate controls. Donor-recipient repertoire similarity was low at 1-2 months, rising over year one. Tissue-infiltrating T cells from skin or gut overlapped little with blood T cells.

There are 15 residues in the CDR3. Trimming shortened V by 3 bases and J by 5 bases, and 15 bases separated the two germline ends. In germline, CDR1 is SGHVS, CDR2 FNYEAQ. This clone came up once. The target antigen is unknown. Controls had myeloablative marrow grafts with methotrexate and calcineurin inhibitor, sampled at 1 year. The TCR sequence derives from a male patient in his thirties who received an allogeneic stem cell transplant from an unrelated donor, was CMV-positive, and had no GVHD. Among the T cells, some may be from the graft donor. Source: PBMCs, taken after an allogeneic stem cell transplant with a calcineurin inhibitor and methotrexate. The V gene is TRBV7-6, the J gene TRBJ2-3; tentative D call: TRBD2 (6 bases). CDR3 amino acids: CASSFARTGGDTQYF. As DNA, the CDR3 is TGTGCCAGCAGCTTCGCCCGGACCGGGGGAGATACGCAGTATTTT.